This is a list of T cell receptor beta chains from one sample in a study of radiotherapy plus CTLA-4 blockade in lung cancer. Sequencing used immunoSEQ multiplex PCR; TCRdb keeps in-frame clones, though not all of them. Of roughly 66,000 clones detected, around 86% appear once; the ten largest clones hold around 4%. Material: peripheral blood, obtained from a patient treated with radiotherapy plus ipilimumab. These receptor sequences come from a human donor with non-small cell lung cancer who had a partial response to radiotherapy plus ipilimumab. The CDR3 runs from the conserved cysteine through the conserved F or W. The D gene is left open where the match is weak. Expanded clones are given a class, and other clones once, few, many or no size at all.

v_gene	j_gene	abundance	d_gene	CDR3nt	CDR3aa
TRBV4-1	TRBJ2-2	few	-	TGCGCCAGCAGCCAAGATATCGGGTCCGGGGAGCTGTTTTTT	CASSQDIGSGELFF
TRBV4-1	TRBJ1-1	once	-	TGCGCCAGCAGCCAAGTTACAGGGAAGAACACTGAAGCTTTCTTT	CASSQVTGKNTEAFF
TRBV7-3	TRBJ2-3	once	TRBD2	TGTGCCAGCAGCCCCGGGACTAGCCCGCATACGCAGTATTTT	CASSPGTSPHTQYF
TRBV6-6	TRBJ1-1	-	-	TGTGCCAGCAGCGGCCCGGGGACTGAAGCTTTCTTT	CASSGPGTEAFF
TRBV11-2	TRBJ2-7	-	-	TGTGCCAGCAGCTTAACTAGGGCGGGCGAGCAGTACTTC	CASSLTRAGEQYF
TRBV2	TRBJ2-7	-	-	TGTGCCAGCAGTGAAGCGCGTGGTTTCTCCTACGAGCAGTACTTC	CASSEARGFSYEQYF
TRBV6-6	TRBJ1-2	-	-	TGTGCCAGCAGTTACCCCGGGGGTGGCTACACCTTC	CASSYPGGGYTF
TRBV11-2	TRBJ2-7	-	-	TGTGCCAGCAGCTCGATTAGCTCCTACGAGCAGTACTTC	CASSSISSYEQYF
TRBV4-1	TRBJ2-1	-	TRBD2	TGCGCCAGCAGCCAAGAGCCCCCTAGCGGGAAGGTTATAAATGAGCAGTTCTTC	CASSQEPPSGKVINEQFF
TRBV7-3	TRBJ2-5	-	-	TGTGCCAGCAGCTTAACCGACGGAGTACCGAGGAGGGAGGAGACCCAGTACTTC	CASSLTDGVPRREETQYF
TRBV10-2	TRBJ1-4	-	-	TGCGCCAGCAGCCCCTTGAGGACAGAGAATGAAAAACTGTTTTTT	CASSPLRTENEKLFF